The present TCR beta chain was sequenced within a study of chemoradiotherapy in HPV16-positive cancers. As for this clone: Its specificity is not known.

From germline, CDR1 is SGHTA and CDR2 FQGTGA. Trimming cost V 3 bases and J 2 bases, with 8 bases left between them. This CDR3 comprises 13 residues. Sequencing used immunoSEQ multiplex PCR; TCRdb keeps in-frame clones, though not all of them. The sample contains tens of thousands of clones, around 83% of which appear only once. The study's findings and limits: Non-HPV-specific T cells did not expand in tumors during treatment, whereas candidate HPV-specific clones and E7-related motifs did. In HPV16-positive patients, HPV-responsive T-cell expansion tracked better recurrence-free survival.

Repeated repertoire sampling spanned the course of chemoradiotherapy. Here the sequenced sample was blood, taken from a patient who underwent chemoradiotherapy. This rearrangement joins TRBV7-3 to TRBJ2-7; D is uncertain. The source is a human donor with HPV-associated anogenital cancer. CDR3 sequence reads: CASSFPGTYEQYF. The CDR3 DNA follows: TGTGCCAGCAGCTTTCCGGGCACCTACGAGCAGTACTTC.